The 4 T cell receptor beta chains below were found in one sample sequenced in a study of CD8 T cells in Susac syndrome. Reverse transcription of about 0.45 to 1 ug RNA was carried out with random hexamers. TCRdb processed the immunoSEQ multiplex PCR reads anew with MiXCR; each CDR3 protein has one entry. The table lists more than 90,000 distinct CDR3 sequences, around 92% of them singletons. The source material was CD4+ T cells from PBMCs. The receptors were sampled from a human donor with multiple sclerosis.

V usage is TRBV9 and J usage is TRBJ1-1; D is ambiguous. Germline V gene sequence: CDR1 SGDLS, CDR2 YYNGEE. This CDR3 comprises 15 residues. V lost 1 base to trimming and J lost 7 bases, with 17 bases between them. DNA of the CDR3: TGTGCCAGCAGCGTATCGTTGGTGGACTCAGGTGAAGCTTTCTTT. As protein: CASSVSLVDSGEAFF.

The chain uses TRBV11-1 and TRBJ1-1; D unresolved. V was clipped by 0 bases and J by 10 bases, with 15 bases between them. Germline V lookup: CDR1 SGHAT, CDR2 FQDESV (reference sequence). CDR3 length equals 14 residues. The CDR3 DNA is TGTGCCAGCAGCTTAGCGTTGACGGGCCGGGGAGCTTTCTTT. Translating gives CASSLALTGRGAFF.

CDR3 bases: TGTGCCAGCAGCCAAGATTCGGTGGTGAACACTGAAGCTTTCTTT. Translating it yields CASSQDSVVNTEAFF. This chain connects TRBV4-2 to TRBJ1-1; D not resolved. Germline assignment: CDR1 LGHNA and CDR2 YNFKEQ. The CDR3 contains 15 residues. The V and J ends lost 0 bases and 0 bases respectively, with 8 bases between them.

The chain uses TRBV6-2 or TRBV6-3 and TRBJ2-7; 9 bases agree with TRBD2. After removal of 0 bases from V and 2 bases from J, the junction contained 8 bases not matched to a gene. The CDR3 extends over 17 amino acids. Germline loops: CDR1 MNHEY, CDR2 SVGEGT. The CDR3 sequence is CASSYSIRRGGTYEQYF. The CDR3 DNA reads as TGTGCCAGCAGTTACTCGATCCGGCGGGGGGGAACCTACGAGCAGTACTTC.